This T cell receptor beta chain appears in the sequencing data of a study of T cell clonotyping in hematopoietic cell transplantation. Study outcomes and limitations: Recipient TCR diversity dropped after transplant; expanded clonotypes rose from day 30 to 180.

Time point given: recipient sample about 28 days before transplant, after cytoreduction. As for this clone: As yet, its antigen is unknown.

Assay: immunoSEQ multiplex PCR; the TCRdb copy retains only in-frame clones and omits some. The sample yields approximately 80,000 clones, almost 97% seen once. The CDR3 runs 16 residues. The V gene's germline CDR1 is WNHNN and CDR2 SYGVQD (reference sequence). Trimming took 2 bases from V and 0 from J, leaving 11 bases between them. The material sequenced was peripheral blood mononuclear cells, taken before stem cell transplant. The receptor was isolated from a woman aged 45-59 years with acute myeloid leukemia. Some clones in this sample may be carry-over from other donors' samples. The genes are TRBV10-1 and TRBJ2-1; D is possibly TRBD1 or TRBD2 (5 bases each). The CDR3 DNA sequence: TGCGCCAGCAGTGAGGGGGTGGGACCCTCCTACAATGAGCAGTTCTTC. Translation gives CASSEGVGPSYNEQFF.